The clone carrying this T cell receptor beta chain has just one count. Its antigen is unknown. The data stem from a study of cytomegalovirus exposure and HLA in healthy donors. Findings and caveats of the study: A few CMV-associated chains were confirmed in vitro to be specific for CMV antigens.

Germline V gene sequence: CDR1 MDHEN, CDR2 SYDVKM. The ends were cut back, 2 bases at V and 8 bases at J, with 6 bases in the middle. This CDR3 spans 11 amino acids. The PCR employed 60 Vbeta primers together with 13 Jbeta primers. This table comes from immunoSEQ multiplex PCR, and its TCRdb copy is limited to in-frame clones, with some not included. Of some 150,000 clones listed, 79% were seen once; the top ten hold roughly 6%. The sequence came from a middle-aged man in good health and CMV-seropositive. Sequencing input: PBMCs. The chain links TRBV28 to TRBJ1-1; no clear D. The DNA of the CDR3 is TGTGCCAGCAGTTTAACCGAGGAAGCTTTCTTT. Translation: CASSLTEEAFF.